The 26 T cell receptor beta chains presented below share a single source sample, sequenced in a study of blood T cells in healthy people across ages. PCR was performed a second time for roughly 7 to 12 cycles using a sample-barcoded 5' primer and a J-beta primer mix. TCRdb re-called the 5' RACE reads with MiXCR, one entry per CDR3 protein. The repertoire holds around 1.1 million distinct CDR3 sequences, with approximately 38% as singletons. Source material: blood. These receptors all come from a man between 18 and 29 years old in good health.

This chain uses TRBV2 with TRBJ2-3, with 16 bases lining up with TRBD2. The length of the CDR3 is 17 residues. Germline V gene lookup returns CDR1 SNHLY and CDR2 FYNNEI. V lost 10 bases and J lost 3; bases outside the gene matches: 10. In DNA, the CDR3 is TGTGCCATCCAGGCGGGACTAGCGGGGGGGCGGACAGATACGCAGTATTTT. Protein product: CAIQAGLAGGRTDTQYF.

Points on this clonotype: This may be a read error, as it is one base from a much larger clone. V usage is TRBV4-3 and J usage is TRBJ2-1; D uncertain. This CDR3 has 13 residues. V dropped 0 bases and J dropped 13 bases, with 13 bases sitting between them. Germline CDR1 and CDR2: LGHNA and YSLEER. In nucleotides, the CDR3 is TGCGCCAGCAGCCAAGATCGGACGGGTGATCAGTTCTTC. It codes for CASSQDRTGDQFF.

V is TRBV7-8 and J is TRBJ1-2, with 7 bases that match TRBD1. The V gene end was trimmed by 5 bases and the J gene end by 1 base; junction bases not matched to a gene: 7. The CDR3 has 15 amino acids. CDR1 is SGHVS and CDR2 is FQNEAQ in the germline V gene. The CDR3 DNA is TGTGCCAGCAGCCCCTCCAGGGGGAATAACTATGGCTACACCTTC. Protein: CASSPSRGNNYGYTF.

The chain joins TRBV6-1 to TRBJ1-1; 10 positions agree with TRBD1. CDR1 and CDR2 (germline): MNHNS, SASEGT. With 7 bases clipped from V and 0 bases from J, the junction kept 5 bases outside the gene matches. The CDR3 runs 15 residues. The CDR3 region is CASTRDRGLNTEAFF. The DNA of the CDR3 is TGTGCCAGCACTAGGGACAGGGGATTGAACACTGAAGCTTTCTTT.

This clonotype was counted between two and nine times. The chain combines TRBV20-1 with TRBJ2-1; D may match TRBD1 or TRBD2 (5 bases each). Trimming pared 0 bases from V and 11 bases from J, leaving 14 bases between. CDR3 length equals 13 residues. Germline CDR1 is DFQATT and CDR2 is SNEGSKA (reference sequence). This CDR3 reads CSARDPLRDQQFF. The CDR3 DNA follows: TGCAGTGCTAGAGATCCCCTCCGGGACCAGCAGTTCTTC.

This clonotype turned up a few times. V and J are TRBV10-3 and TRBJ2-7; 7 positions agree with TRBD1. The germline V gene has CDR1 ENHRY and CDR2 SYGVKD. The CDR3 length is 15 residues. Trimming removed 6 bases from V and 5 bases from J; junction bases left unmatched: 13. The CDR3 DNA reads as TGTGCCATCAGCGGTCCCGGGACAGAACGAAACGAGCAGTACTTC. This translates into CAISGPGTERNEQYF.

This clonotype was detected only a few times. The junction and the germline gene differ at one end; a read error may be behind it. This chain connects TRBV9 to TRBJ2-6; D tentatively reads TRBD1 or TRBD2 (5 bases each). CDR1 is SGDLS and CDR2 is YYNGEE in the germline V gene. The CDR3 loop spans 15 amino acids. CDR3 coding DNA: TGTGCCACCAGCCCAGGGAGCTCTGGGGCCAACGTCCTGACTTTC. As protein: CATSPGSSGANVLTF.

This clonotype appeared a few times. One junction end disagrees with the germline gene, perhaps due to a read error. The genes are TRBV12-3 or TRBV12-4 and TRBJ1-2, with 9 bases matching TRBD1. This CDR3 comprises 12 residues. The CDR3 protein is CASSTGGYSYTF. CDR3 nucleotide sequence: TGTGCCAGCAGTACAGGGGGCTATAGCTACACCTTC.

This rearrangement joins TRBV7-9 to TRBJ2-3; tentative D call: TRBD1 (5 bases). V lost 4 bases, J lost 2 bases, and 13 bases lay in between. CDR3 length: 15 residues. Germline CDR1 reads SEHNR; CDR2 reads FQNEAQ (reference sequence). The CDR3 protein is CASSYGAKLTDTQYF. CDR3 coding DNA: TGTGCCAGCAGCTATGGGGCGAAACTCACAGATACGCAGTATTTT.

The DNA for the CDR3 is TGTGCCAGCAGCTATGGGACCAGCAATGAGCAGTTCTTC. This codes for CASSYGTSNEQFF. V and J are TRBV27 and TRBJ2-1; possibly TRBD1 or TRBD2 for D (5 bases each). Trimming removed 6 bases from V and 6 bases from J, with 12 bases in between. Germline lookup yields CDR1 MNHEY and CDR2 SMNVEV (reference sequence). The CDR3 runs to 13 residues.

This clonotype was seen just once. The germline gene is not matched at one end of the junction; a read error may be the cause. V is TRBV4-2 and J is TRBJ2-7, with 8 positions matching TRBD2. Germline lookup yields CDR1 LGHNA and CDR2 YNFKEQ. The CDR3 runs to 13 residues. CDR3 in amino acids: CAISQERGNEQYF. In nucleotides, the CDR3 is TGTGCCATCAGCCAAGAGCGGGGGAACGAGCAGTACTTC.

A remark on this clonotype: A much larger clone differs by one base, so this may be a read error. The chain recombines TRBV12-3 or TRBV12-4 with TRBJ1-2; 7 bases agree with TRBD1. This CDR3 contains 15 residues. CDR3 loop: CTSSLGATGRYGYTF. Here the CDR3 DNA reads TGTACCAGCAGTTTAGGGGCGACAGGGAGATATGGCTACACCTTC.

This clonotype was counted once. The V gene is TRBV7-9, the J gene TRBJ2-1; the D gene is possibly TRBD2 (5 bases). CDR1 SEHNR and CDR2 FQNEAQ come from the germline V gene (reference sequence). CDR3 length: 16 amino acids. V lost 1 base, J lost 7 bases, and 17 bases lay in between. The CDR3 loop reads CASSLETASRVNEQFF. The DNA of the CDR3 is TGTGCCAGCAGCTTAGAAACGGCCTCGAGGGTAAATGAGCAGTTCTTC.

This clonotype was observed a few times. This rearrangement joins TRBV6-2 or TRBV6-3 to TRBJ2-3; D ambiguous. The ends were cut back, 7 bases at V and 6 bases at J, with 11 bases in the middle. Germline CDR1 MNHEY, CDR2 SVGEGT. The CDR3 runs 12 residues. The CDR3 bases are TGTGCCAGCACCTACCCCGGGGATACGCAGTATTTT. It is translated as CASTYPGDTQYF.

This sequence joins TRBV7-9 and TRBJ1-1; the D is unclear. CDR3 length: 16 residues. Trimming left V 2 bases short and J 1 base short, with 14 bases between. CDR1 is SEHNR, CDR2 FQNEAQ, per germline (reference sequence). CDR3 loop: CASSLRDGGPNTEAFF. The CDR3 coding sequence is TGTGCCAGCAGCTTAAGGGATGGCGGTCCGAACACTGAAGCTTTCTTT.

The chain couples TRBV5-1 to TRBJ1-4, with D maybe TRBD1 (5 bases). This CDR3 has 15 amino acids. The germline V and J ends were trimmed by 0 bases and 7 bases, with 13 bases remaining between them. Germline-derived CDR1 and CDR2 are SGHRS and YFSETQ. CDR3 loop: CASSLGQTRTEKLFF. The CDR3 DNA reads as TGCGCCAGCAGCTTGGGACAGACAAGGACTGAAAAACTGTTTTTT. Full variable domain (remainder filled in from reference TRBV5-1 and TRBJ1-4): KAGVTQTPRYLIKTRGQQVTLSCSPISGHRSVSWYQQTPGQGLQFLFEYFSETQRNKGNFPGRFSGRQFSNSRSEMNVSTLELGDSALYLCASSLGQTRTEKLFFGSGTQLSVL.

The chain links TRBV11-2 to TRBJ2-7; 8 positions agree with TRBD2. Germline V gives CDR1 SGHAT, CDR2 FQNNGV. The CDR3 contains 14 residues. The J segment lost 0 bases and the V segment lost 4 bases, leaving 2 bases of the junction unmatched. CDR3 sequence reads: CASSYSGVSYEQYF. The CDR3 nucleotides read TGTGCCAGCAGCTATAGCGGGGTCTCCTACGAGCAGTACTTC.

As concerns this clonotype: Germline is not matched at one junction end, which may reflect a read error. The rearrangement links TRBV7-6 to TRBJ2-3, with 10 bases lining up with TRBD2. Looked up from germline, CDR1 is SGHVS and CDR2 is FNYEAQ. This CDR3 has 15 amino acids. The CDR3 is CARSLTWTSGDTQYF. The DNA of the CDR3 is TGTGCCCGCAGCTTAACTTGGACTAGCGGAGATACGCAGTATTTT.

The chain combines TRBV6-1 with TRBJ2-1; possible D gene TRBD2, 6 bases. The CDR3 loop spans 15 amino acids. Between the trimmed V and J ends, which lost 2 bases and 3 bases, there was a span of 11 bases. Germline CDR1 reads MNHNS; CDR2 reads SASEGT. The CDR3 bases are TGTGCCAGCAGTGAATCGTGGGGACTCTACAATGAGCAGTTCTTC. It yields the protein CASSESWGLYNEQFF.

This clonotype was observed a few times. V is TRBV29-1 and J is TRBJ1-2; 8 nucleotides match TRBD1. CDR3 length equals 14 residues. Germline values: CDR1 SQVTM, CDR2 ANQGSEA. V was pared by 6 bases and J by 6 bases, with 12 bases of the junction left unmatched. The CDR3 sequence is CSVRQPGTGHGYTF. The CDR3, as DNA: TGCAGCGTCCGACAGCCCGGGACAGGACATGGCTACACCTTC.

The chain combines TRBV5-1 with TRBJ1-1; D possibly corresponds to TRBD1 (6 bases). Trimming left V 6 bases short and J 5 bases short, with 17 bases between. The CDR3 is made up of 14 amino acids. Germline CDR1 reads SGHRS; CDR2 reads YFSETQ. CDR3 sequence: CASNLGAGVTEAFF. In DNA, the CDR3 is TGCGCCAGCAATCTCGGGGCAGGGGTTACTGAAGCTTTCTTT. The entire variable domain, with the rest obtained from reference TRBV5-1 and TRBJ1-1, is as follows: KAGVTQTPRYLIKTRGQQVTLSCSPISGHRSVSWYQQTPGQGLQFLFEYFSETQRNKGNFPGRFSGRQFSNSRSEMNVSTLELGDSALYLCASNLGAGVTEAFFGQGTRLTVV.

The chain carries TRBV12-3 or TRBV12-4 and TRBJ2-7; either TRBD1 or TRBD2 may supply D (5 bases each). V was shortened by 1 base and J by 0 bases, with 13 bases between the two germline ends. CDR3 length: 16 residues. The CDR3 loop reads CASSLESGLRSYEQYF. The DNA for the CDR3 is TGTGCCAGCAGTTTAGAGTCGGGGCTACGCTCCTACGAGCAGTACTTC.

This clonotype was picked up a small number of times. V usage is TRBV12-3 or TRBV12-4 and J usage is TRBJ1-4; possible D gene TRBD1, 6 bases. V lost 4 bases and J lost 7, with 19 bases in between. This CDR3 is built from 16 residues. CDR3 sequence reads: CASSSLPRGIGEKLFF. The CDR3 DNA sequence: TGTGCCAGCAGTTCCTTGCCCAGGGGTATAGGTGAAAAACTGTTTTTT.

This clonotype turned up a few times. The chain recombines TRBV10-3 with TRBJ1-5; 7 bases match TRBD1. The CDR3 spans 14 residues. Trimming cost V 10 bases and J 4 bases; bases outside gene matches: 10. CDR1 ENHRY and CDR2 SYGVKD come from the germline V gene. Here the CDR3 DNA reads TGTGCCACAGCATATCAACAGGGGAATCAGCCCCAGCATTTT. As protein: CATAYQQGNQPQHF.

This clonotype was counted between two and nine times. V gene TRBV5-1 combines with J gene TRBJ2-1; TRBD2 aligns across 12 bases. The germline V gene encodes CDR1 SGHRS and CDR2 YFSETQ. CDR3 length equals 18 residues. V was pared by 2 bases and J by 4 bases, with 10 bases of the junction left unmatched. The CDR3 region is CASSFYLTSGGSYNEQFF. In DNA form, the CDR3 reads TGCGCCAGCAGCTTCTATTTGACTAGCGGGGGTTCTTACAATGAGCAGTTCTTC.

The CDR3 coding sequence is TGTGCCAGCAGTTTATCGTGGAGCCCCAGCTCCTACAATGAGCAGTACTTC. Protein product: CASSLSWSPSSYNEQYF. The chain has TRBV27 and TRBJ2-1; D is ambiguous. The J call may be in error: the DNA end matches TRBJ2-7 better. The V gene's germline CDR1 is MNHEY and CDR2 SMNVEV (reference sequence). This CDR3 spans 17 amino acids.